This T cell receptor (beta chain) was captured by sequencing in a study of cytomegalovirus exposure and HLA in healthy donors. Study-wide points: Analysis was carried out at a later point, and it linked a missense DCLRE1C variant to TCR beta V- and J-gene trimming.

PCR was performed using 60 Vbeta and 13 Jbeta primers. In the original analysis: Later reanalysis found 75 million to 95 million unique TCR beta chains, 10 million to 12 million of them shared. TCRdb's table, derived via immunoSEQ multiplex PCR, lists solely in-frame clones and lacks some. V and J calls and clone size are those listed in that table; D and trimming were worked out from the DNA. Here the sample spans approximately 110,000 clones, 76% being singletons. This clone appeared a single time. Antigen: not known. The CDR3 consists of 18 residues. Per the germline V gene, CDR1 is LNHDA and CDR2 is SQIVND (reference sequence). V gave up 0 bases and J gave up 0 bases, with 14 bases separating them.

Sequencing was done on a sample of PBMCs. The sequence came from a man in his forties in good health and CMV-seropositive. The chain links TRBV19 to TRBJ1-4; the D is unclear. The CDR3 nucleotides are TGTGCCAGTAGTATAGACCCAAGGACTCGGACAACTAATGAAAAACTGTTTTTT. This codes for CASSIDPRTRTTNEKLFF.